Presented here are 15 T cell receptor beta chains from one specimen sequenced in a study of T cells and Merkel cell carcinoma outcomes. Sequencing used immunoSEQ multiplex PCR; TCRdb keeps in-frame clones, though not all of them. Altogether around 3,200 clones are present, over 80% being singletons, with the ten largest covering just under 2%. The sample consisted of tumor tissue from Merkel cell carcinoma. These TCRs come from a human donor with Merkel cell carcinoma.

The chain uses TRBV18 and TRBJ2-1, with 9 bases fitting TRBD1. V dropped 5 bases and J dropped 8; count of bases not matched to a gene: 4. Germline V lookup: CDR1 KGHSH, CDR2 LQKENI. This CDR3 has 13 residues. CDR3 nucleotide sequence: TGTGCCAGCTCATCCACAGGGGGCGATGAGCAGTTCTTC. Residues: CASSSTGGDEQFF.

The chain has TRBV5-1 and TRBJ1-2; maybe TRBD1 (5 bases). The CDR3 contains 12 residues. CDR1 SGHRS and CDR2 YFSETQ come from the germline V gene. Trimming took off 5 bases at V and 2 bases at J, with 7 bases between the two ends. This CDR3 reads CASREGNYGYTF. The CDR3 DNA reads TGCGCCAGCAGAGAGGGGAACTATGGCTACACCTTC.

CDR3 amino acids: CASSYRDGNEKLFF. The CDR3 DNA reads TGTGCCAGCAGTTATCGGGACGGGAATGAAAAACTGTTTTTT. The J gene is TRBJ1-4, the V gene TRBV6-5, with D possibly matching TRBD1 (5 bases). Trimming left V 3 bases short and J 5 bases short, with 10 bases between. The CDR3 loop spans 14 amino acids. Germline assignment: CDR1 MNHEY and CDR2 SVGAGI.

The chain recombines TRBV4-2 with TRBJ2-1, with D tentatively TRBD2 (5 bases). The CDR3 consists of 19 residues. From germline, CDR1 is LGHNA and CDR2 YNFKEQ. Trimming took 0 bases from V and 0 from J, leaving 18 bases between them. The CDR3 nucleotides read TGTGCCAGCAGCCAAGAAGACTACCCGGGGAGTGGCTCCTACAATGAGCAGTTCTTC. Amino acids: CASSQEDYPGSGSYNEQFF.

In regard to this clone: Other DNA sequences of this sample code for an identical CDR3. The chain carries TRBV11-1 and TRBJ2-3; 7 bases fit TRBD1. The V and J ends lost 8 bases and 5 bases, in that order; junction bases with no gene match: 7. The CDR3 spans 13 residues. CDR1 and CDR2 from the germline V gene are SGHAT and FQDESV (reference sequence). The CDR3 sequence is CASREGARDTQYF. DNA for the CDR3: TGTGCCAGCCGAGAGGGGGCAAGAGATACGCAGTATTTT.

Turning to this clone: One end of the junction fails to match germline, which may point to a read error. The chain is built from TRBV10-2 and TRBJ2-7, with no clear D. Germline V lookup: CDR1 WSHSY, CDR2 SAAADI. CDR3 length: 11 residues. CDR3 nucleotides: TGTGCCAGTTCAAGCTCCTACGAGCAGTACTTC. It translates to CASSSSYEQYF.

This chain links TRBV18 with TRBJ2-6; possible D gene TRBD2, 5 bases. V was cut by 2 bases and J by 0 bases, with 14 bases left in between. This CDR3 is built from 18 residues. CDR1 is KGHSH and CDR2 is LQKENI in the germline V gene. CDR3 loop: CASSPGLEPHSGANVLTF. CDR3 coding DNA: TGTGCCAGCTCACCAGGACTGGAACCTCACTCTGGGGCCAACGTCCTGACTTTC.

This chain joins TRBV7-6 and TRBJ2-5, with a possible D match to TRBD2 (5 bases). The germline gives CDR1 SGHVS, CDR2 FNYEAQ. With 5 bases removed from V and 1 base from J, the gap between germline ends came to 14 bases. The CDR3 is 15 residues long. The CDR3 sequence: CASSRDGSTQETQYF. DNA of the CDR3: TGTGCCAGCAGCCGGGATGGATCGACCCAAGAGACCCAGTACTTC. Full variable domain (remainder filled in from reference TRBV7-6 and TRBJ2-5): GAGVSQSPRYKVTKRGQDVALRCDPISGHVSLYWYRQALGQGPEFLTYFNYEAQQDKSGLPNDRFSAERPEGSISTLTIQRTEQRDSAMYRCASSRDGSTQETQYFGPGTRLLVL.

The chain has TRBV29-1 and TRBJ2-5; 7 nucleotides line up with TRBD2. V lost 4 bases and J lost 1; bases outside the gene matches: 9. The CDR3 loop spans 15 amino acids. Germline lookup yields CDR1 SQVTM and CDR2 ANQGSEA. DNA for the CDR3: TGCAGCGTTGGTCAGTACGGGAGGATCCAAGAGACCCAGTACTTC. Protein sequence: CSVGQYGRIQETQYF.

With regard to this clone: Other nucleotide sequences from this sample produce the same CDR3. The rearrangement joins TRBV9 to TRBJ2-1; 10 bases agree with TRBD2. Germline CDR1 is SGDLS and CDR2 is YYNGEE. V was pared by 3 bases and J by 6 bases, with 3 bases of the junction left unmatched. The CDR3 totals 14 residues. The CDR3 here is CASSGTSGTNEQFF. The CDR3 nucleotides read TGTGCCAGCAGCGGAACTAGCGGGACCAATGAGCAGTTCTTC.

The chain combines TRBV7-3 with TRBJ2-5, with D tentatively TRBD1 or TRBD2 (5 bases each). The CDR3 extends over 15 amino acids. The V end was cut by 0 bases, the J end by 5 bases, with 13 bases between. Germline V gene data show CDR1 as SGHTA and CDR2 as FQGTGA. For the CDR3, the DNA is TGTGCCAGCAGCTTAACGGGTAACGGGACGGAGACCCAGTACTTC. Translation: CASSLTGNGTETQYF. Based on the CDR3 plus reference TRBV7-3 and TRBJ2-5, the full variable domain is GAGVSQTPSNKVTEKGKYVELRCDPISGHTALYWYRQSLGQGPEFLIYFQGTGAADDSGLPNDRFFAVRPEGSVSTLKIQRTERGDSAVYLCASSLTGNGTETQYFGPGTRLLVL.

The chain recombines TRBV5-4 with TRBJ1-5, with D possibly being TRBD1 (5 bases). CDR3 size: 14 residues. Germline values: CDR1 SGHNT, CDR2 YYREEE (reference sequence). V lost 1 base to trimming and J lost 3 bases, with 8 bases between them. The CDR3 nucleotides read TGTGCCAGCAGCTTGAGGGGATACAATCAGCCCCAGCATTTT. It specifies CASSLRGYNQPQHF.

This chain links TRBV28 with TRBJ2-3; 9 bases map to TRBD1. Unmatched junction bases numbered 11, after V lost 6 bases and J lost 4 bases. This CDR3 region has 16 residues. Germline values: CDR1 MDHEN, CDR2 SYDVKM. The CDR3 region has the DNA TGTGCCAGCAGGCTTCCGGGACAGGGACCCTCAGATACGCAGTATTTT. Encoded protein: CASRLPGQGPSDTQYF.

The chain employs TRBV9 and TRBJ2-5; D may correspond to TRBD1 or TRBD2 (5 bases each). This CDR3 contains 13 residues. V lost 3 bases and J lost 1, with 7 bases in between. Germline V lookup: CDR1 SGDLS, CDR2 YYNGEE. CDR3 DNA sequence: TGTGCCAGCAGCGCTGGGACCCAAGAGACCCAGTACTTC. Its translation is CASSAGTQETQYF.

The rearrangement links TRBV7-9 to TRBJ1-2; the D is unclear. The CDR3 is made up of 14 amino acids. The germline V gene encodes CDR1 SEHNR and CDR2 FQNEAQ (reference sequence). V gave up 3 bases and J gave up 2 bases, with 10 bases separating them. CDR3 sequence reads: CASSFSSTNYGYTF. The CDR3 bases are TGTGCCAGCAGCTTCTCTTCCACGAACTATGGCTACACCTTC.